This T cell receptor beta chain emerged from a study of breast tumors, draining lymph nodes, adjacent tissues. Study-wide points: Luminal-like breast cancer showed significantly greater tumor-nontumor repertoire similarity than basal-like breast cancer did. Compared with lymph nodes, tumors were less diverse; compared with nontumor tissue, more. Data only fit, rather than demonstrated, lymph node origin of most tumor T cells.

V was clipped by 1 base and J by 7 bases, with 8 bases between them. This CDR3 is built from 12 residues. The germline CDR1 and CDR2 sequences are SGHVS and FNYEAQ. Axillary draining lymph nodes of breast cancer patients supplied the node samples. TCRdb ran MiXCR on the multiplex PCR reads and lists one entry per CDR3 protein. The sample contains approximately 100,000 distinct CDR3 sequences, 21% of which appear only once. This clonotype came up many times. Its antigen remains unknown. The clonotype comes from a female donor with breast cancer. Some clones in this sample may be carry-over from other donors' samples. V is TRBV7-6 and J is TRBJ2-7; D is ambiguous. The source material was axillary lymph node tissue. The CDR3 region has the DNA TGTGCCAGCAGCTTAGGGTCTAAGGAGCAGTACTTC. As protein: CASSLGSKEQYF.